Here is one T cell receptor (beta chain) with its context. The sample belongs to a study of blood T cell repertoires in COVID-19. Study background: Both acute and convalescent COVID-19 samples were obtained from the United States, Italy and Spain.

V was clipped by 0 bases and J by 6 bases, with 12 bases between them. Germline V gene sequence: CDR1 SGHDN, CDR2 FVKESK. The CDR3 sequence is 15 residues long. Per the study methods: The assay estimated nucleated cells by amplifying reference gene primers. Data came from immunoSEQ multiplex PCR; TCRdb stores just in-frame clones and leaves some out. For V, J and clone size, that table is used; D and trimming come from the DNA. The sample comprises about 64,000 clones, 88% of which are singletons, and roughly 3.5% rests with the top ten. The clonotype was recovered from a man aged 65 to 85 with acute or convalescent COVID-19. The sequenced material came from peripheral blood. The V gene is TRBV14, the J gene TRBJ2-4, with D possibly TRBD2 on 6 matching bases. CDR3 nucleotides: TGTGCCAGCAGCCAAGATGTAGGAGGGACAAACATTCAGTACTTC. It encodes CASSQDVGGTNIQYF.